Sequencing of this TCR beta chain was carried out in a study of blood T cell repertoires in COVID-19. About the study: The United States, Italy and Spain provided the acute and convalescent COVID-19 samples. PBMCs, B-cell-depleted T cells, or T cells were the source of the cDNA or gDNA that made up the material.

CDR1 is SGHRS, CDR2 YFSETQ, per germline. The CDR3 runs to 14 residues. J lost 6 bases, V lost 5 bases, and 10 bases had no gene match. Per the original methods: Amplification of reference gene primers was used by the study to estimate nucleated cell counts. Some clones are missing from TCRdb's copy, which holds only in-frame ones; the method was immunoSEQ multiplex PCR. Clonal size and the V and J genes are those of that table, whereas D and trimming came from the DNA. The repertoire holds about 250,000 clones, with around nine tenths as singletons. The sample comprised peripheral blood. The chain joins TRBV5-1 to TRBJ1-2; 7 bases fit TRBD1. The source is a woman aged 55-69 years who had recovered from COVID-19. The CDR3 spells CASRAEGASNGYTF. The CDR3 DNA reads TGCGCCAGCAGAGCGGAGGGGGCATCTAATGGCTACACCTTC.